This T cell receptor (beta chain) was sequenced for a study of blood T cells in healthy people across ages. Comment on this clonotype: Its antigen remains unidentified. Possible read error: a much larger clone is one base away.

Overall study findings and caveats: A roughly linear fall in TCR beta diversity per million T cells was seen with increasing age.

Using a J-beta primer mix together with a sample-barcoded 5' primer, a second PCR was run for about 6 to 12 cycles. One entry per CDR3 protein results from TCRdb running MiXCR on the 5' RACE reads. The sample holds over 600,000 distinct CDR3 sequences, about 47% seen once. CDR3 length equals 15 residues. Per the germline V gene, CDR1 is GTSNPN and CDR2 is SVGIG (reference sequence). V was cut by 5 bases and J by 3 bases, with 20 bases left in between. The sample taken for sequencing was blood. The V call is TRBV30, the J call TRBJ2-7; D is tentatively TRBD1 or TRBD2 (7 bases each). The clonotype originates from a man older than 75 in good health. Written as DNA, the CDR3 is TGTGCCTGGGGAAGCGGGGACAGACTCTACTACGAGCAGTACTTC. Its translation: CAWGSGDRLYYEQYF.